Listed below are T cell receptor beta chains from one sample, sequenced in a study of blood T cell repertoires in COVID-19. Generated by immunoSEQ multiplex PCR, the TCRdb table keeps only in-frame clones and is missing some. The sample includes fewer than 250,000 clones, around four fifths of them seen just once. The sequenced sample was peripheral blood. The receptor source for this set is a woman in her thirties or forties with active or convalescent COVID-19. Each CDR3 is given with its conserved first and last residue. A D gene is named only where the DNA matches it firmly. Clone size is stated in some rows and not others, as once, few, many or a class when expanded.

clone size,V gene,J gene,D gene,CDR3 DNA,CDR3 protein
NA,TRBV7-2,TRBJ2-2,TRBD2,TGTGCCAGCAGCTCTACGACTAGCTCACCGAACACCGGGGAGCTGTTTTTT,CASSSTTSSPNTGELFF
NA,TRBV3-1/TRBV3-2,TRBJ1-4,TRBD1,TGTGCCAGCAGCCAAGCGACAGGGGGGAATGAAAAACTGTTTTTT,CASSQATGGNEKLFF
NA,TRBV7-2,TRBJ2-1,TRBD2,TGTGCCAGCAGCGACAGCGGGGGGGCACACAATGAGCAGTTCTTC,CASSDSGGAHNEQFF
NA,TRBV3-1/TRBV3-2,TRBJ2-5,NA,TGTGCCAGCAGCCCGGGACTCCAAGAGACCCAGTACTTC,CASSPGLQETQYF
few,TRBV5-8,TRBJ2-5,NA,TGTGCCAGCAGCTGGGGGCGCGGCGATACCCAGTACTTC,CASSWGRGDTQYF
NA,TRBV28,TRBJ1-6,TRBD1,TGTGCCAGCAGTGGGACAGGGGGCCCGATAAATTCACCCCTCCACTTT,CASSGTGGPINSPLHF
NA,TRBV30,TRBJ1-5,TRBD1,TGTGCCTGGAGTGTACAGGGGAGTCAGCCCCAGCATTTT,CAWSVQGSQPQHF
NA,TRBV6-6,TRBJ1-1,NA,TGTGCCAGCAGCCGGAACACTGAAGCTTTCTTT,CASSRNTEAFF
NA,TRBV7-9,TRBJ2-7,TRBD2,TGTGCCAGCAGCTCCGGGAAACTAGCGGGGCGGGACGAGCAGTACTTC,CASSSGKLAGRDEQYF
NA,TRBV2,TRBJ1-4,NA,TGTGCCAGCAGTGAGACATCTGCAACTAATGAAAAACTGTTTTTT,CASSETSATNEKLFF
NA,TRBV28,TRBJ2-2,TRBD1,TGTGCCAGCAGGCCGGGACAGCTGAACACCGGGGAGCTGTTTTTT,CASRPGQLNTGELFF
NA,TRBV29-1,TRBJ2-7,NA,TGCAGCGAAAAAAACGGACACTTATACGAGCAGTACTTC,CSEKNGHLYEQYF
NA,TRBV29-1,TRBJ1-1,TRBD1,TGCAGCGTTGTGGGGACAGATGAAGCTTTCTTT,CSVVGTDEAFF
once,TRBV7-2,TRBJ2-2,TRBD2,TGTGCCAGCAGCTTTAGCGGGGGGGTGAACACCGGGGAGCTGTTTTTT,CASSFSGGVNTGELFF
NA,TRBV27,TRBJ2-7,TRBD1,TGTGCCAGCAGTACGCCTATCCGGGACAGATCATACGAGCAGTACTTC,CASSTPIRDRSYEQYF
NA,TRBV18,TRBJ2-7,NA,TGTGCCAGCTCACCACGGGAGGAGCAGTACTTC,CASSPREEQYF
NA,TRBV7-6,TRBJ2-3,TRBD1,TGTGCCAGCAGCTTATGGAGACAGGGTCAGATAGATACGCAGTATTTT,CASSLWRQGQIDTQYF
NA,TRBV7-9,TRBJ2-1,NA,TGTGCCAGCAGCTCAAGCGGCCTGGAGCAGTTCTTC,CASSSSGLEQFF
NA,TRBV28,TRBJ2-4,TRBD1,TGTGCCAGCAGTACTACAGGGGCGGCAGGAAACATTCAGTACTTC,CASSTTGAAGNIQYF
NA,TRBV28,TRBJ1-2,NA,TGTGCCAGCAGCCTGCGGTCCTTCTATGGCTACACCTTC,CASSLRSFYGYTF
NA,TRBV24-1,TRBJ1-1,TRBD1,TGTGCCACCAGTGACCAGGACAGGGGCACTGAAGCTTTCTTT,CATSDQDRGTEAFF
NA,TRBV2,TRBJ1-5,NA,TGTGCCAGCAGTGATCAGAATCAGCCCCAGCATTTT,CASSDQNQPQHF
NA,TRBV11-3,TRBJ2-3,NA,TGTGCCAGCAGCTTAGAAGCAGCAGGGCCTACCCCGGGCACAGATACGCAGTATTTT,CASSLEAAGPTPGTDTQYF
once,TRBV9,TRBJ1-2,TRBD1,TGTGCCAGCAGCGAACAGGGGGCGACCTATGGCTACACCTTC,CASSEQGATYGYTF
NA,TRBV28,TRBJ2-7,TRBD2,TGTGCCAGCAGTTTGAAACTAGCGGGGGTTTACGAGCAGTACTTC,CASSLKLAGVYEQYF
NA,TRBV5-3,TRBJ2-1,TRBD1,TGTGCCAGAAGCACCCGGACAGGCCTCGTCTACAATGAGCAGTTCTTC,CARSTRTGLVYNEQFF
NA,TRBV9,TRBJ2-1,NA,TGTGCCAGCAGCGTAGTCACCCGAGTCGGGCTAGCCGACAATGAGCAGTTCTTC,CASSVVTRVGLADNEQFF
NA,TRBV18,TRBJ1-6,TRBD1,TGTGCCAGCTCACCCGTGGACAGGACCTATAATTCACCCCTCCACTTT,CASSPVDRTYNSPLHF
NA,TRBV4-3,TRBJ1-5,NA,TGCGCCAGCAGCCAAGATTACCGGAGCAATCAGCCCCAGCATTTT,CASSQDYRSNQPQHF
NA,TRBV28,TRBJ2-3,NA,TGTGCCAGCAGTTTCCCCCCGCTAGGCGTTTCTAGCACAGATACGCAGTATTTT,CASSFPPLGVSSTDTQYF
NA,TRBV5-6,TRBJ1-5,NA,TGTGCCAGCAGCTTGGACAGCTCCAATCAGCCCCAGCATTTT,CASSLDSSNQPQHF
few,TRBV30,TRBJ2-4,TRBD2,TGTGCCTGGAGTGCCCTAGCGGGATCCAAAAACATTCAGTACTTC,CAWSALAGSKNIQYF
NA,TRBV9,TRBJ2-3,NA,TGTGCCAGCAGTCCCAGGGGGGACGGACTGATCACAGATACGCAGTATTTT,CASSPRGDGLITDTQYF
NA,TRBV2,TRBJ2-3,TRBD2,TGTGCCAGCAGTTCTAGCGGGGGCACAGATACGCAGTATTTT,CASSSSGGTDTQYF
few,TRBV27,TRBJ2-3,NA,TGTGCCAGCAGTTTATCCGTACTCGCAGATACGCAGTATTTT,CASSLSVLADTQYF
NA,TRBV4-1,TRBJ1-1,TRBD1,TGCGCCAGCAGCCAAGATACAGGGGCCCTTGGAGCTTTCTTT,CASSQDTGALGAFF
many,TRBV15,TRBJ1-2,TRBD1,TGTGCCACCAGCAGAGGTCGAGGGACAGGGCATGGCTACACCTTC,CATSRGRGTGHGYTF
NA,TRBV12-3/TRBV12-4,TRBJ2-7,NA,TGTGCCAGCAGTTTAGAGGGACTCCCCTCTCGGTACTTC,CASSLEGLPSRYF
NA,TRBV30,TRBJ1-1,NA,TGTGCCTGGAGTGAGGGGGTGCACACTGAAGCTTTCTTT,CAWSEGVHTEAFF
NA,TRBV29-1,TRBJ1-4,TRBD1,TGCAGCGTTGGAACAGGGGGAGAAAAACTGTTTTTT,CSVGTGGEKLFF
NA,TRBV4-2,TRBJ2-3,TRBD2,TGTGCCAGCAGCCTTCCGACTAGCGGGACAGATACGCAGTATTTT,CASSLPTSGTDTQYF
NA,TRBV24-1,TRBJ2-3,NA,TGTGCCACCAGTGTCAACAGGGATAGGGCAGATACGCAGTATTTT,CATSVNRDRADTQYF
once,TRBV30,TRBJ1-1,NA,TGTGCCTGGACTCGGGGGGACCAAGCTTTCTTT,CAWTRGDQAFF
NA,TRBV6-5,TRBJ1-1,NA,TGTGCCAGCTTTTTCCAGGGGAGTAGCACTGAAGCTTTCTTT,CASFFQGSSTEAFF
NA,TRBV25-1,TRBJ2-7,NA,TGTGCCAGCAGTACGCAGGGGACCTACGAGCAGTACTTC,CASSTQGTYEQYF
NA,TRBV6-6,TRBJ2-5,NA,TGTGCCAGCAGTTACGAAGGAGTTGAGACCCAGTACTTC,CASSYEGVETQYF
NA,TRBV11-3,TRBJ1-6,NA,TGTGCCAGCACCCCAGGGGTCGGACAGCGTGGCACACCCCTCCACTTT,CASTPGVGQRGTPLHF
NA,TRBV2,TRBJ2-7,TRBD1,TGTGCCAGCAGGACCCGCACAGGGGGCAAGGACGAGCAGTACTTC,CASRTRTGGKDEQYF
NA,TRBV24-1,TRBJ2-3,TRBD2,TGTGCCACCAGTGGACTAGCGGGAGTTGCAGATACGCAGTATTTT,CATSGLAGVADTQYF
NA,TRBV2,TRBJ2-1,TRBD2,TGTGCCAGCAGTAGGACTAGCGGCCTATACAATGAGCAGTTCTTC,CASSRTSGLYNEQFF
few,TRBV4-1,TRBJ2-3,NA,TGCGCCAGCAGCCAAGATCCAGCGACTAGCACAGATACGCAGTATTTT,CASSQDPATSTDTQYF
NA,TRBV19,TRBJ1-1,NA,TGTGCCAGTAGTTTAGGGCTTAACACTGAAGCTTTCTTT,CASSLGLNTEAFF
few,TRBV7-9,TRBJ1-4,TRBD1,TGTGCCAGCAGCTCCGGGGACAGGGTGGGGGAAAAACTGTTTTTT,CASSSGDRVGEKLFF
NA,TRBV11-3,TRBJ1-1,TRBD1,TGTGCCAGCAGCCGTGGACAGGGCAACACTGAAGCTTTCTTT,CASSRGQGNTEAFF
NA,TRBV2,TRBJ1-2,TRBD1,TGTGCCAGCAGTGAATATTTAGGGACAGGTTATGGCTACACCTTC,CASSEYLGTGYGYTF
few,TRBV2,TRBJ1-5,NA,TGTGCCAGCAGTGAATACGGGGGGCGGGGCAATCAGCCCCAGCATTTT,CASSEYGGRGNQPQHF
NA,TRBV18,TRBJ1-5,TRBD1,TGTGCCAGCTCGGGACAGAACAATCAGCCCCAGCATTTT,CASSGQNNQPQHF
NA,TRBV7-2,TRBJ1-1,NA,TGTGCCAGCAGCTTAACTTTACCGAACACTGAAGCTTTCTTT,CASSLTLPNTEAFF
NA,TRBV20-1,TRBJ1-2,TRBD1,TGCAGTGCTCCCCGGGACAGTGGCTACACCTTC,CSAPRDSGYTF
NA,TRBV10-3,TRBJ2-3,TRBD1,TGTGCCATCAGTGAGTCTGGGACAGGATACACAGATACGCAGTATTTT,CAISESGTGYTDTQYF